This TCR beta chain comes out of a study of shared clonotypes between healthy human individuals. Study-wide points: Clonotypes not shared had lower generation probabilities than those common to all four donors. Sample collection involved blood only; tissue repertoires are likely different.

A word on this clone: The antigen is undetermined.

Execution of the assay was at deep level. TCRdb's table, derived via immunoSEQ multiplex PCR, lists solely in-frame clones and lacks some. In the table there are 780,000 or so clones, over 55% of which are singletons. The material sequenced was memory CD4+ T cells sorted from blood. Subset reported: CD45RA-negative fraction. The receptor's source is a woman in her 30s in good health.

The chain's CDR3 is CASSAPGPHTSDTQYF. DNA for the CDR3: TGCGCCAGCAGCGCCCCCGGCCCTCACACATCAGATACGCAGTATTTT. The J gene is TRBJ2-3, the V gene TRBV5-1; D not certain. V was trimmed by 4 bases and J by 4 bases, leaving 19 bases between them. The V gene's germline CDR1 is SGHRS and CDR2 YFSETQ. There are 16 residues in the CDR3.